This T cell receptor (beta chain) was identified during a study of blood T cell repertoires in COVID-19. Overall study context: The United States, Italy and Spain provided the acute and convalescent COVID-19 samples. The cDNA or gDNA used as material had been derived from T cells, B-cell-depleted T cells, or PBMCs.

Germline V CDR1 and CDR2: SQVTM, ANQGSEA. The CDR3 extends over 12 amino acids. The ends were cut back, 2 bases at V and 7 bases at J, with 11 bases in the middle. The cohort comprised adults aged about 18 to 100 years residing in approximately 25 US areas. As processed by the authors: Amplification from reference gene primers served as the basis for estimated nucleated cell counts. Clones were read by immunoSEQ multiplex PCR, and TCRdb kept only the in-frame ones, dropping some. V, J and clone size are those of that table, while D and trimming were read from the DNA. The sample contains under 150,000 clones, roughly 80% of which appear only once.

This clonotype was obtained from a man aged 35-49 years with acute COVID-19. Sample: PBMCs or T cells enriched from blood (not recorded which). This chain connects TRBV29-1 to TRBJ1-1; D gene ambiguous. The CDR3 reads CSVEIAFLEAFF. For the CDR3, the DNA is TGCAGCGTTGAAATAGCTTTTCTTGAAGCTTTCTTT.